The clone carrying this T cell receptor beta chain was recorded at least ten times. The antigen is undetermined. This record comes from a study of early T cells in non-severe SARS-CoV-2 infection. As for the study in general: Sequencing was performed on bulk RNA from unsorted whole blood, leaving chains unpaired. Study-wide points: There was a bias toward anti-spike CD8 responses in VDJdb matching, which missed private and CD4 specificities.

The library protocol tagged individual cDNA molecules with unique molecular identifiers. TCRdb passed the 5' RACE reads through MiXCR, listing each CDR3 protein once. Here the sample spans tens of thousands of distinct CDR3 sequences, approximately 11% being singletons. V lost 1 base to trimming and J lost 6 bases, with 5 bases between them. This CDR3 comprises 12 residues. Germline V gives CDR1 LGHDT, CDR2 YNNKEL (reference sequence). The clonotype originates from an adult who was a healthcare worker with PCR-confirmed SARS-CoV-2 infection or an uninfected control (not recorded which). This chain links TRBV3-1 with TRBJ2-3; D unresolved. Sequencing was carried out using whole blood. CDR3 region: CASSQVGDTQYF. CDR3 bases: TGTGCCAGCAGCCAAGTGGGGGATACGCAGTATTTT.